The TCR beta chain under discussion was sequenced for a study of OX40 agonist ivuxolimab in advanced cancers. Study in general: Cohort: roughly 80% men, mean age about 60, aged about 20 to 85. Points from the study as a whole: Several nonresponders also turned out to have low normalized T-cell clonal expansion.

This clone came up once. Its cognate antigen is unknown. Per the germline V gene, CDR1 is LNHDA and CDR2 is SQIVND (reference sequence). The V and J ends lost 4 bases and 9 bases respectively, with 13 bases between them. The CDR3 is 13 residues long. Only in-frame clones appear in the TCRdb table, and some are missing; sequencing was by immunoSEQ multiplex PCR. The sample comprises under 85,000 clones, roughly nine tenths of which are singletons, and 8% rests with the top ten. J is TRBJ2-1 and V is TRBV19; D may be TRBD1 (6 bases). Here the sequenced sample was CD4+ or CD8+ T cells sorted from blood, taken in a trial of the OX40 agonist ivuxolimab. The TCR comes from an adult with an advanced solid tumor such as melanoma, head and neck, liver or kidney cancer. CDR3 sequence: CASSTFPGAEQFF. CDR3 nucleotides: TGTGCCAGTAGTACCTTCCCAGGGGCTGAGCAGTTCTTC.